This T cell receptor beta chain was recovered during a study of neurological immune-mediated disorders. Findings of the study overall: HTLV-1-associated myelopathy had the most TCR clonal expansion, while multiple sclerosis had the least, a level that fell below healthy controls.

This clonotype was detected many times. Antigen specificity is unknown. TCRdb passed the 5' RACE reads through MiXCR, listing each CDR3 protein once. The data hold 50,000 to 65,000 distinct CDR3 sequences, with approximately 3.9% observed a single time. This CDR3 is built from 14 residues. Germline CDR1 and CDR2: SQVTM and ANQGSEA. Trimming left V 2 bases short and J 9 bases short, with 17 bases between. The rearrangement joins TRBV29-1 to TRBJ2-1; D is possibly TRBD1 or TRBD2 (6 bases each). The sample taken for sequencing was PBMCs. The clonotype was recovered from a young man with multiple sclerosis. The CDR3 coding sequence is TGCAGCGTTGAATACGGGGGCAACACGATTGAGCAGTTCTTC. It codes for CSVEYGGNTIEQFF.